The clone carrying this TCR beta chain was found a few times. Sequencing was performed with immunoSEQ multiplex PCR; in TCRdb, only in-frame clones are kept and a portion is missing. The sample includes roughly 330,000 clones, around 83% seen only once; the top ten take around 1.2%. The sample is drawn from a study of blood T cell repertoires in COVID-19. Across the whole study: Whether acute or convalescent, the COVID-19 samples came from the United States, Italy and Spain. Sources were T cells, B-cell-depleted T cells, or PBMCs; the material itself was cDNA or gDNA.

The sequence came from a woman aged 50 to 60 with acute or convalescent COVID-19. The material sequenced was peripheral blood.

The CDR3 reads CASSFRPPGETQYF. Written as DNA, the CDR3 is TGTGCCAGCAGCTTTAGGCCGCCCGGGGAGACCCAGTACTTC. The V call is TRBV7-8, the J call TRBJ2-5, with D unclear. V dropped 3 bases and J dropped 5 bases, with 13 bases sitting between them. CDR3 size: 14 residues. From germline, CDR1 is SGHVS and CDR2 FQNEAQ.